This T cell receptor beta chain stems from a study of cytomegalovirus exposure and HLA in healthy donors. The CDR3 contains 16 residues. Note on this clone: The target antigen is unknown.

Use of 60 Vbeta and 13 Jbeta primers characterized the PCR. Profiled with immunoSEQ multiplex PCR; TCRdb holds only in-frame clones, not every one. Its table lists roughly 40,000 clones. Whole-study results and caveats: CMV serostatus alone was available as immune exposure information.

The material sequenced was PBMCs. This TCR came from a male donor in good health and CMV-seronegative. The chain recombines TRBV7-5 with TRBJ2-2; TRBD1, as called in the table, went unchecked against the DNA. TRBV7-5 is recorded as a pseudogene. The CDR3 DNA reads as TGTGTCAGAAGATCCGGGACAGGCTGGAACACCGGGGAGCTGTTTTTT. It encodes CVRRSGTGWNTGELFF.